Presented here are 20 T cell receptor beta chains from one specimen sequenced in a study of shared clonotypes between healthy human individuals. TCRdb's copy holds only in-frame clones and misses some; the assay was immunoSEQ multiplex PCR. Of 2 million to 3 million clones in the sample, 80% to 95% were seen once. The source material was naive CD4+ T cells from PBMCs. The subset here: CD45RA+ positively selected. The receptors originated from a man aged 18 to 30 in good health. Some clones in this sample may be carry-over from other donors' samples.

The chain has TRBV30 and TRBJ1-2; D is unclear. CDR3 length: 14 amino acids. Germline CDR1 GTSNPN, CDR2 SVGIG (reference sequence). The V end was cut by 0 bases, the J end by 8 bases, with 16 bases between. The CDR3 DNA follows: TGTGCCTGGAGTGTACTAGGTTACGCTTTCGGCTACACCTTC. Translating gives CAWSVLGYAFGYTF.

The chain couples TRBV6-1 to TRBJ2-7; 7 bases map to TRBD2. The germline V gene has CDR1 MNHNS and CDR2 SASEGT. The CDR3 is 14 amino acids. With 2 bases clipped from V and 7 bases from J, the junction kept 8 bases outside the gene matches. The CDR3 nucleotides are TGTGCCAGCAGTGAAAATACGGTGGGGGGGGAGCAGTACTTC. This encodes CASSENTVGGEQYF.

The rearrangement links TRBV6-5 to TRBJ1-2; 7 bases match TRBD1. The trim removed 5 bases at V and 6 bases at J, leaving 9 bases unmatched. The CDR3 is 14 amino acids. Germline CDR1 reads MNHEY; CDR2 reads SVGAGI. CDR3 coding DNA: TGTGCCAGCAGTACCCTTACAGGGGAGAATGGCTACACCTTC. Amino acids: CASSTLTGENGYTF.

The chain uses TRBV7-3 and TRBJ1-1, with D possibly TRBD1 on 5 matching bases. In germline, CDR1 is SGHTA, CDR2 FQGTGA. The CDR3 totals 17 residues. The germline V and J ends were trimmed by 3 bases and 4 bases, with 21 bases remaining between them. The CDR3 region has the DNA TGTGCCAGCAGCTTGCAAAAAAAAGGGGAGAGAAGCACTGAAGCTTTCTTT. Its translation: CASSLQKKGERSTEAFF.

The rearrangement links TRBV6-4 to TRBJ2-6; D is undetermined. The CDR3 is 16 amino acids. V shed 5 bases and J shed 0 bases, with 11 bases lying between them. CDR1 is MRHNA and CDR2 is SNTAGT in the germline V gene. The CDR3 sequence is CASSRNSDSGANVLTF. In nucleotides, the CDR3 is TGTGCCAGCAGTCGTAACAGCGACTCTGGGGCCAACGTCCTGACTTTC.

The V gene is TRBV5-1, the J gene TRBJ2-7; maybe TRBD2 (5 bases). Per the germline V gene, CDR1 is SGHRS and CDR2 is YFSETQ. The CDR3 loop spans 16 amino acids. V lost 4 bases to trimming and J lost 6 bases, with 23 bases between them. The CDR3 DNA sequence: TGCGCCAGCAGCAGTCAGGTCGGGATGAGTGTGGGCGAGCAGTACTTC. Encoded protein: CASSSQVGMSVGEQYF.

This clone showed up just once. The sample carries other DNA sequences with the same CDR3. The chain couples TRBV19 to TRBJ1-5; maybe TRBD1 (5 bases). V was clipped by 6 bases and J by 6 bases, with 6 bases between them. Germline CDR1 and CDR2: LNHDA and SQIVND (reference sequence). CDR3 size: 11 residues. CDR3 in amino acids: CASSGGQPQHF. As DNA, the CDR3 is TGTGCCAGTAGCGGGGGTCAGCCCCAGCATTTT.

This rearrangement joins TRBV2 to TRBJ2-3; a possible D gene is TRBD2 (6 bases). The CDR3 has 10 residues. The germline V and J ends were trimmed by 8 bases and 8 bases, with 8 bases remaining between them. The germline V gene has CDR1 SNHLY and CDR2 FYNNEI. The CDR3 DNA reads as TGTGCCAGCTGGCGGGGTACGCAGTATTTT. Residues: CASWRGTQYF. Full variable domain (outside the CDR3, taken from reference TRBV2 and TRBJ2-3): EPEVTQTPSHQVTQMGQEVILRCVPISNHLYFYWYRQILGQKVEFLVSFYNNEISEKSEIFDDQFSVERPDGSNFTLKIRSTKLEDSAMYFCASWRGTQYFGPGTRLTVL.

The chain uses TRBV28 and TRBJ2-5; D gene unclear. V lost 5 bases and J lost 1, with 14 bases in between. The CDR3 runs 15 residues. CDR1 is MDHEN and CDR2 is SYDVKM in the germline V gene. The CDR3 DNA is TGTGCCAGCAGTCTGTACAGAGACTTCCAAGAGACCCAGTACTTC. This translates into CASSLYRDFQETQYF.

The chain carries TRBV11-2 and TRBJ2-6; D is perhaps TRBD1 or TRBD2 (5 bases each). CDR1 and CDR2 from the germline V gene are SGHAT and FQNNGV. The CDR3 has 16 residues. V shed 5 bases and J shed 1 base, with 12 bases lying between them. CDR3: CASSPGTASGANVLTF. The CDR3 DNA reads as TGTGCCAGCAGCCCCGGGACGGCTTCTGGGGCCAACGTCCTGACTTTC.

The chain links TRBV6-6 to TRBJ2-1; weak D call: TRBD2 (7 bases). Trimming removed 2 bases at V and 10 bases at J, with 18 bases between. This CDR3 region has 15 residues. Per the germline V gene, CDR1 is MNHNY and CDR2 is SVGAGI (reference sequence). The CDR3 region is CASSYGRGGLGEQFF. The CDR3 DNA sequence: TGTGCCAGCAGTTACGGCAGGGGAGGGTTGGGCGAGCAGTTCTTC.

The rearrangement uses TRBV25-1 and TRBJ1-1; TRBD1 matches at 9 bases. With V trimmed by 8 bases and J by 4 bases, 8 bases remained unmatched. The CDR3 runs to 14 residues. Germline CDR1 MGHDK, CDR2 SYGVNS. CDR3 loop: CASGKGQGPTEAFF. Written as DNA, the CDR3 is TGTGCCAGCGGGAAGGGACAGGGCCCCACTGAAGCTTTCTTT.

The chain uses TRBV9 and TRBJ2-1; TRBD2 agrees at 15 bases. The V segment lost 3 bases and the J segment 7 bases; nucleotides outside the gene matches: 14. The CDR3 runs 19 residues. Germline CDR1 is SGDLS and CDR2 is YYNGEE. As DNA, the CDR3 is TGTGCCAGCAGCGCCGAGGGACACGGACTAGCGGGAGGGCCTAATGAGCAGTTCTTC. Translating gives CASSAEGHGLAGGPNEQFF.

V gene TRBV29-1 combines with J gene TRBJ1-1; possible D gene TRBD1, 5 bases. Germline V gene lookup returns CDR1 SQVTM and CDR2 ANQGSEA. V gave up 7 bases and J gave up 4 bases, with 13 bases separating them. The CDR3 runs to 12 residues. The CDR3 is CSAGAGSTEAFF. The CDR3 DNA reads as TGCAGCGCTGGGGCGGGGTCCACTGAAGCTTTCTTT. The complete variable domain, with remaining parts taken from reference TRBV29-1 and TRBJ1-1, reads SAVISQKPSRDICQRGTSLTIQCQVDSQVTMMFWYRQQPGQSLTLIATANQGSEATYESGFVIDKFPISRPNLTFSTLTVSNMSPEDSSIYLCSAGAGSTEAFFGQGTRLTVV.

About this clone: This sample also contains other DNA sequences that code for the same CDR3. The CDR3 spells CASRTGGGYTF. CDR3 bases: TGTGCCAGTAGGACAGGGGGTGGCTACACCTTC. The chain has TRBV19 and TRBJ1-2, with TRBD1 matching over 9 bases. The CDR3 sequence is 11 residues long. Germline trimming cut 6 bases from V and 7 bases from J; bases unmatched to any gene: 0. Germline V gives CDR1 LNHDA, CDR2 SQIVND (reference sequence). Full variable domain (rest looked up from reference TRBV19 and TRBJ1-2): DGGITQSPKYLFRKEGQNVTLSCEQNLNHDAMYWYRQDPGQGLRLIYYSQIVNDFQKGDIAEGYSVSREKKESFPLTVTSAQKNPTAFYLCASRTGGGYTFGSGTRLTVV.

The CDR3 DNA is TGTGCCAGCAGCTTAGCATTCCGGGTGCTAGCGGGAGGGAATGAGCAGTTCTTC. Its translation: CASSLAFRVLAGGNEQFF. The chain recombines TRBV7-2 with TRBJ2-1, with 12 positions matching TRBD2. Germline lookup yields CDR1 SGHTA and CDR2 FQGNSA. J was trimmed by 7 bases and V by 0 bases; bases with no gene match: 10. The CDR3 is 18 residues long.

The chain uses TRBV5-5 and TRBJ1-2; TRBD1 is a possible D gene (5 bases). Germline CDR1 and CDR2: SGHKS and YYEKEE (reference sequence). The V end was cut by 1 base, the J end by 0 bases, with 10 bases between. The CDR3 covers 15 residues. The CDR3 here is CASSLIGGANYGYTF. CDR3 nucleotides: TGTGCCAGCAGCTTGATTGGAGGGGCTAACTATGGCTACACCTTC.

The chain couples TRBV10-3 to TRBJ2-3, with 9 nucleotides matching TRBD2. Per germline, CDR1 ENHRY and CDR2 SYGVKD. The junction had 9 bases not matched to a gene; V was cut back by 3 bases and J by 5 bases. This CDR3 is built from 16 residues. This CDR3 is CAISDGASGMVDTQYF. DNA for the CDR3: TGTGCCATCAGTGACGGGGCTAGCGGGATGGTAGATACGCAGTATTTT.

The chain is built from TRBV5-6 and TRBJ2-3, with a possible D match to TRBD2 (6 bases). Trimming shortened V by 4 bases and J by 4 bases, and 13 bases separated the two germline ends. The length of the CDR3 is 14 residues. CDR1 SGHDT and CDR2 YYEEEE come from the germline V gene. DNA of the CDR3: TGTGCCAGCAGCGGGGGGACCCTCGCAGATACGCAGTATTTT. It yields the protein CASSGGTLADTQYF.

The V and J genes are TRBV10-3 and TRBJ1-5, with no clear D. Germline CDR1 is ENHRY and CDR2 is SYGVKD. V dropped 0 bases and J dropped 10 bases, with 19 bases sitting between them. This CDR3 is 16 amino acids long. The CDR3 DNA follows: TGTGCCATCAGTGAGTCGGGCGGAGGTGGATCTCAACCCCAGCATTTT. This sequence encodes CAISESGGGGSQPQHF.